A single sample is the source of the 28 T cell receptor beta chains below, sequenced in a study of shared clonotypes between healthy human individuals. Sequencing used immunoSEQ multiplex PCR; TCRdb keeps in-frame clones, though not all of them. The sample shows approximately 2,000,000 clones, 80% to 95% of them seen only once. What was sequenced was naive CD4+ T cells from PBMCs. Indicated subset: CD45RA+ positively selected. The source of these receptors is a man younger than 30 in good health. Some clones in this sample may be carry-over from other donors' samples.

The genes are TRBV10-3 and TRBJ2-5; perhaps TRBD2 as D (6 bases). Trimming left V 3 bases short and J 2 bases short, with 19 bases between. Per germline, CDR1 ENHRY and CDR2 SYGVKD. The CDR3 is 17 amino acids. CDR3 sequence: CAISDNSPGRGQETQYF. DNA of the CDR3: TGTGCCATCAGTGATAATTCGCCCGGACGGGGGCAAGAGACCCAGTACTTC.

The V and J genes are TRBV7-7 and TRBJ2-7; D is unclear. Trimming left V 5 bases short and J 4 bases short, with 15 bases between. The CDR3 has 14 residues. Germline V CDR1 and CDR2: SSHAT, FNYEAQ (reference sequence). The CDR3 here is CASSTRTLRYEQYF. The CDR3 coding sequence is TGTGCCAGCAGCACACGGACGCTCCGATACGAGCAGTACTTC.

This chain joins TRBV5-1 and TRBJ2-7, with 11 bases lining up with TRBD2. The trim removed 3 bases at V and 3 bases at J, leaving 5 bases unmatched. CDR3 length: 15 amino acids. The V gene's germline CDR1 is SGHRS and CDR2 YFSETQ. Written as DNA, the CDR3 is TGCGCCAGCAGCTGGGGACTAGCGGATGACTACGAGCAGTACTTC. It specifies CASSWGLADDYEQYF.

On this clone itself: Other DNA sequences in this sample translate to the same CDR3. The rearrangement uses TRBV7-9 and TRBJ1-2; unclear D gene. Germline V lookup: CDR1 SEHNR, CDR2 FQNEAQ (reference sequence). The germline V and J ends were trimmed by 0 bases and 8 bases, with 4 bases remaining between them. This CDR3 contains 11 residues. The CDR3 sequence: CASSLAVGYTF. In nucleotides, the CDR3 is TGTGCCAGCAGCTTAGCGGTAGGCTACACCTTC.

With respect to this clone: Other DNA variants within this sample encode the same CDR3. The CDR3 protein is CASSSFQETQYF. The CDR3 nucleotides are TGTGCCAGCAGTTCGTTCCAAGAGACCCAGTACTTC. The chain uses TRBV28 and TRBJ2-5; no definite D call. Germline CDR1 reads MDHEN; CDR2 reads SYDVKM. The CDR3 has 12 residues. Trimming removed 4 bases at V and 1 base at J, with 4 bases between.

The V gene is TRBV28, the J gene TRBJ2-3; D possibly corresponds to TRBD2 (5 bases). Per germline, CDR1 MDHEN and CDR2 SYDVKM. The V gene lost 6 bases and the J gene lost 2 bases, with 12 bases spanning the gap. The CDR3 extends over 14 amino acids. The CDR3 reads CASSFGLTTDTQYF. Here the CDR3 DNA reads TGTGCCAGCAGCTTTGGACTCACCACAGATACGCAGTATTTT.

V is TRBV19 and J is TRBJ2-7, with a weak D call TRBD2 (7 bases). V gave up 6 bases and J gave up 3 bases, with 18 bases separating them. The V gene's germline CDR1 is LNHDA and CDR2 SQIVND (reference sequence). This CDR3 comprises 15 residues. In DNA form, the CDR3 reads TGTGCCAGTAGCAACCCGGGGGGCGGTCACTACGAGCAGTACTTC. This gives the protein CASSNPGGGHYEQYF.

V and J are TRBV7-2 and TRBJ1-2; the D is unclear. The germline V gene encodes CDR1 SGHTA and CDR2 FQGNSA. V was clipped by 2 bases and J by 1 base, with 11 bases between them. The CDR3 is 15 amino acids. The CDR3 region is CASSLSYLLNYGYTF. CDR3 nucleotides: TGTGCCAGCAGCTTATCGTATCTCCTTAACTATGGCTACACCTTC.

The chain has TRBV4-2 and TRBJ1-2, with D perhaps matching TRBD1 (5 bases). V was trimmed by 8 bases and J by 7 bases, leaving 26 bases between them. Per germline, CDR1 LGHNA and CDR2 YNFKEQ. CDR3 length: 16 amino acids. CDR3 bases: TGTGCCAGCGGTCCGTCCTCGGGACCACAGGTGTCTGGCTACACCTTC. This gives the protein CASGPSSGPQVSGYTF.

This chain joins TRBV2 and TRBJ2-1, with 10 bases aligning to TRBD2. The ends lost 4 bases at V and 9 bases at J; junction bases unmatched: 6. From germline, CDR1 is SNHLY and CDR2 FYNNEI. The CDR3 contains 14 residues. The CDR3 region is CASSVRLAGVEQFF. Here the CDR3 DNA reads TGTGCCAGCAGTGTGAGGCTAGCGGGAGTTGAGCAGTTCTTC.

For this clone: This sample includes further DNA sequences coding for the same CDR3. CDR3 region: CASSQVGGETQYF. CDR3 coding DNA: TGCGCCAGCAGCCAAGTTGGGGGGGAGACCCAGTACTTC. The V and J genes are TRBV4-1 and TRBJ2-5, with D tentatively TRBD2 (6 bases). Germline values: CDR1 MGHRA, CDR2 YSYEKL. The CDR3 contains 13 residues. V was pared by 1 base and J by 5 bases, with 8 bases between.

As to this clone: At the DNA level, this CDR3 is encoded by other sequences in the same sample as well. This sequence joins TRBV29-1 and TRBJ1-4; D ambiguous. Between the trimmed V and J ends, which lost 0 bases and 8 bases, there was a span of 1 base. The CDR3 is 10 residues long. Germline CDR1 SQVTM, CDR2 ANQGSEA. Here the CDR3 DNA reads TGCAGCGTTGAAGAGGAAAAACTGTTTTTT. Translated: CSVEEEKLFF.

This chain joins TRBV14 and TRBJ2-3; 12 nucleotides align to TRBD2. Germline V gives CDR1 SGHDN, CDR2 FVKESK. V was pared by 2 bases and J by 4 bases, with 19 bases of the junction left unmatched. There are 21 residues in the CDR3. CDR3 sequence reads: CASSQYPGLTSGRPVADTQYF. The CDR3 region has the DNA TGTGCCAGCAGCCAATATCCGGGACTTACTAGCGGGAGGCCGGTGGCAGATACGCAGTATTTT.

This clone occurred once. The gene calls are TRBV7-9 and TRBJ2-7, with D maybe TRBD1 (5 bases). CDR1 is SEHNR, CDR2 FQNEAQ, per germline (reference sequence). The CDR3 is made up of 15 amino acids. V gave up 4 bases and J gave up 1 base, with 14 bases separating them. The DNA of the CDR3 is TGTGCCAGCAGCTCAGGGTTCACCATATCCTACGAGCAGTACTTC. Translation: CASSSGFTISYEQYF.

V and J are TRBV2 and TRBJ2-3, with 8 bases aligning to TRBD2. Per the germline V gene, CDR1 is SNHLY and CDR2 is FYNNEI. The CDR3 has 15 residues. J was trimmed by 6 bases and V by 6 bases; bases with no gene match: 11. DNA for the CDR3: TGTGCCAGCAGGCTCGGAATAGCGGGACCGGATACGCAGTATTTT. Encoded protein: CASRLGIAGPDTQYF.

This clone came up a few times. The chain couples TRBV28 to TRBJ1-1, with a weak D call TRBD1 (6 bases). The V gene lost 6 bases and the J gene lost 7 bases, with 9 bases spanning the gap. Looked up from germline, CDR1 is MDHEN and CDR2 is SYDVKM. The CDR3 extends over 11 amino acids. The CDR3 bases are TGTGCCAGCAGGACGGACAGTGAAGCTTTCTTT. It codes for CASRTDSEAFF.

Points on this clone: Additional DNA sequences in this sample encode the identical CDR3. CDR3 sequence reads: CATSRARETQYF. The CDR3 bases are TGTGCCACCAGCAGAGCACGAGAGACCCAGTACTTC. The chain has TRBV15 and TRBJ2-5; D unclear. Trimming took off 1 base at V and 4 bases at J, with 4 bases between the two ends. This CDR3 contains 12 residues. The germline V gene encodes CDR1 LNHNV and CDR2 YYDKDF (reference sequence).

V usage is TRBV15 and J usage is TRBJ1-2; unclear D gene. The V gene lost 0 bases and the J gene lost 5 bases, with 19 bases spanning the gap. The germline V gene encodes CDR1 LNHNV and CDR2 YYDKDF (reference sequence). The CDR3 runs to 17 residues. DNA of the CDR3: TGTGCCACCAGCAGAGATTTGTTGTCAGGCGGCCGATATGGCTACACCTTC. It translates to CATSRDLLSGGRYGYTF.

The gene calls are TRBV5-3 and TRBJ1-5; 9 positions agree with TRBD1. TRBV5-3 has ORF status, its function being uncertain. Trimming at V came to 0 bases and at J to 5 bases, leaving 6 bases not matched to a gene. The CDR3 sequence is 16 residues long. The DNA of the CDR3 is TGTGCCAGAAGCTTGGGACAGGGGGACGAGGATCAGCCCCAGCATTTT. Amino acids: CARSLGQGDEDQPQHF.

V usage is TRBV12-5 and J usage is TRBJ1-1; D might be TRBD1 (6 bases). The CDR3 is 12 residues long. Trimming removed 9 bases from V and 3 bases from J, with 11 bases in between. Germline V gene data show CDR1 as LGHNT and CDR2 as FRNRAP. The CDR3 is CARFKGDTEAFF. CDR3 bases: TGTGCTAGATTTAAGGGGGACACTGAAGCTTTCTTT.

The chain couples TRBV5-1 to TRBJ1-1; no firm D call. The CDR3 is 15 residues long. CDR1 SGHRS and CDR2 YFSETQ come from the germline V gene. Trimming took off 3 bases at V and 0 bases at J, with 12 bases between the two ends. The CDR3 sequence is CASSWGTPLNTEAFF. CDR3 bases: TGCGCCAGCAGCTGGGGTACCCCCCTGAACACTGAAGCTTTCTTT.

This chain uses TRBV6-5 with TRBJ2-7; 9 positions match TRBD2. CDR1 and CDR2 (germline): MNHEY, SVGAGI. Trimming removed 7 bases from V and 6 bases from J; junction bases left unmatched: 7. This CDR3 is 13 amino acids long. The CDR3 bases are TGTGCCAGCACTCCTAGCGGGGTAGCCGAGCAGTACTTC. This gives the protein CASTPSGVAEQYF.

This sequence joins TRBV29-1 and TRBJ1-1; a possible D gene is TRBD1 (6 bases). Trimming cost V 4 bases and J 6 bases, with 21 bases left between them. In germline, CDR1 is SQVTM, CDR2 ANQGSEA. The CDR3 has 15 amino acids. This chain's CDR3 is CSVGSGGHRDAEAFF. CDR3 bases: TGCAGCGTTGGATCTGGGGGACACCGAGACGCTGAAGCTTTCTTT.

This clone came up a few times. The chain uses TRBV7-3 and TRBJ2-2; no firm D call. V was shortened by 1 base and J by 1 base, with 4 bases between the two germline ends. Germline CDR1 and CDR2: SGHTA and FQGTGA. The length of the CDR3 is 14 residues. The CDR3 coding sequence is TGTGCCAGCAGCTTAATGGGGAACACCGGGGAGCTGTTTTTT. Translated, it gives CASSLMGNTGELFF.

This chain uses TRBV28 with TRBJ1-2; tentative D call: TRBD1 (5 bases). Trimming took 6 bases from V and 1 from J, leaving 15 bases between them. Looked up from germline, CDR1 is MDHEN and CDR2 is SYDVKM. The CDR3 extends over 15 amino acids. The CDR3 reads CASRGLGGVNYGYTF. CDR3 sequence (DNA): TGTGCCAGCAGGGGCTTGGGGGGGGTTAACTATGGCTACACCTTC.

The chain employs TRBV2 and TRBJ2-3; TRBD2 aligns across 12 bases. CDR3 size: 16 residues. With 7 bases clipped from V and 8 bases from J, the junction kept 13 bases outside the gene matches. Germline loops: CDR1 SNHLY, CDR2 FYNNEI. The CDR3, as DNA: TGTGCCAGCAACCCTCCTAGCGGGAGGGCCCTCGGTACGCAGTATTTT. Protein: CASNPPSGRALGTQYF. Drawing the rest from reference TRBV2 and TRBJ2-3, the complete variable domain is EPEVTQTPSHQVTQMGQEVILRCVPISNHLYFYWYRQILGQKVEFLVSFYNNEISEKSEIFDDQFSVERPDGSNFTLKIRSTKLEDSAMYFCASNPPSGRALGTQYFGPGTRLTVL.

The CDR3 DNA is TGTGCCAGCAGCCGACCCCGGACAGATTCCACCGGGGAGCTGTTTTTT. Its translation is CASSRPRTDSTGELFF. This rearrangement joins TRBV7-9 to TRBJ2-2; possible D gene TRBD1, 6 bases. Trimming left V 5 bases short and J 4 bases short, with 17 bases between. The V gene's germline CDR1 is SEHNR and CDR2 FQNEAQ (reference sequence). The CDR3 is 16 amino acids.

V is TRBV6-5 and J is TRBJ2-3; D possibly corresponds to TRBD2 (6 bases). The germline V gene has CDR1 MNHEY and CDR2 SVGAGI. The CDR3 contains 13 residues. Deletions cut 2 bases from V and 10 bases from J, with 13 bases between. The CDR3: CASSYSGWEAQYF. CDR3 sequence (DNA): TGTGCCAGCAGTTACAGCGGCTGGGAGGCGCAGTATTTT.